This T cell receptor beta chain originates from a study of spatial heterogeneity in lung cancer. Background on the study: The correlation between TCR transcript counts in tumor regions and a T cell module score from matched bulk RNA-seq was strong. Combinations of a unique TCR and a UMI were tallied in raw reads, and on average each appeared more than ten times. Findings of the study overall: The study found that expanded intratumoral alpha and beta TCR counts tracked tumor mutation counts.

The sample's time point: sample taken at primary tumor resection. TCRdb itself ran the 5' RACE reads through MiXCR, one entry per CDR3 protein. The data show about 100,000 distinct CDR3 sequences, 4.4% seen once. This clonotype was detected ten times or more. What it recognizes is unknown. The starting material was lung tumor tissue, obtained at surgery. This clonotype was sampled from a male donor with early-stage non-small cell lung cancer.

The CDR3 is CASSLDSLAGYQVEGEQYF. In nucleotides, the CDR3 is TGTGCCAGCAGCTTAGATTCTCTAGCGGGATATCAGGTTGAGGGCGAGCAGTACTTC. The chain uses TRBV11-2 and TRBJ2-7; 9 nucleotides line up with TRBD2. The length of the CDR3 is 19 residues. CDR1 is SGHAT and CDR2 is FQNNGV in the germline V gene. J gave up 6 bases and V 0 bases, and 18 bases lay outside the gene matches.